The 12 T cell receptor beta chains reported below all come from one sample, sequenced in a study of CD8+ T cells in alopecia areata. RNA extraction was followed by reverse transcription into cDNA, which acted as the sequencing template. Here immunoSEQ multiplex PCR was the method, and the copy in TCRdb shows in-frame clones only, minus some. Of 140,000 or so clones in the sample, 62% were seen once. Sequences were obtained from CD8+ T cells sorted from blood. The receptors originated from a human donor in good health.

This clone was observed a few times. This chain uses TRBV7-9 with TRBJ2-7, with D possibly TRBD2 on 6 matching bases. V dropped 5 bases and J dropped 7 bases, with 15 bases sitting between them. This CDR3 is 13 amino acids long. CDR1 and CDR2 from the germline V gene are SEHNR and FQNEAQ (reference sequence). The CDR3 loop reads CASSPGGEKEQYF. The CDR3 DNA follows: TGTGCCAGCAGCCCGGGCGGGGAGAAAGAGCAGTACTTC.

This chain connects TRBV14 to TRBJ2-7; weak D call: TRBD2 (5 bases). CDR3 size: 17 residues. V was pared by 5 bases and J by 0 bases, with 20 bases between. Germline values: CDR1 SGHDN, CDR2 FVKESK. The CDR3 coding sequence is TGTGCCAGCAGCTCCCATCGGCTTGGAGGCAACTCCTACGAGCAGTACTTC. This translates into CASSSHRLGGNSYEQYF.

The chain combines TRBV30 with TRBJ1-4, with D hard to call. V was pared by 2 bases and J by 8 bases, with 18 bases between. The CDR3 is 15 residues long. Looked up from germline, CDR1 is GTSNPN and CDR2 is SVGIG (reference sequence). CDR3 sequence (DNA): TGTGCCTGGAGTAGATTTGAGACGGCGGTCGAAAAACTGTTTTTT. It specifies CAWSRFETAVEKLFF. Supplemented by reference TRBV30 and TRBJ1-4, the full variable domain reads SQTIHQWPATLVQPVGSPLSLECTVEGTSNPNLYWYRQAAGRGLQLLFYSVGIGQISSEVPQNLSASRPQDRQFILSSKKLLLSDSGFYLCAWSRFETAVEKLFFGSGTQLSVL.

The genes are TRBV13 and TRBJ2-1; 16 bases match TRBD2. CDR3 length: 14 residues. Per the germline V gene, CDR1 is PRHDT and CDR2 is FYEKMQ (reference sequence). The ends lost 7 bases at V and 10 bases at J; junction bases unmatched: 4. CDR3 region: CASTVGLAGGEQFF. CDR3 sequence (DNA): TGTGCCAGCACCGTGGGACTAGCGGGAGGGGAGCAGTTCTTC.

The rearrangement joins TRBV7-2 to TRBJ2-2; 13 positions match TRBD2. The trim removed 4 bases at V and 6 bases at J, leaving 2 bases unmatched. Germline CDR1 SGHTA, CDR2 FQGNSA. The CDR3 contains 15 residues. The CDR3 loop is CASSSGLAGAGELFF. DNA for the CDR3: TGTGCCAGCAGCTCCGGACTAGCGGGAGCCGGGGAGCTGTTTTTT.

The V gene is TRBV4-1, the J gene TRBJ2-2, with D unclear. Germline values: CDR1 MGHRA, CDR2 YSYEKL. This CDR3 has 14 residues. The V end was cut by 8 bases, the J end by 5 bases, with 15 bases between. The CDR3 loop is CASAMYIRTGELFF. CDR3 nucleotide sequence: TGCGCCAGCGCCATGTACATTCGGACCGGGGAGCTGTTTTTT.

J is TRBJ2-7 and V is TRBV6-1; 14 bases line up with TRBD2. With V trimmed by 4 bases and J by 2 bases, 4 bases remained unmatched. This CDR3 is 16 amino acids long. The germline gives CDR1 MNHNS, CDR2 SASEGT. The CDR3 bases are TGTGCCAGCAGTGCGGGACTAGCGGGAGATCCCTACGAGCAGTACTTC. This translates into CASSAGLAGDPYEQYF.

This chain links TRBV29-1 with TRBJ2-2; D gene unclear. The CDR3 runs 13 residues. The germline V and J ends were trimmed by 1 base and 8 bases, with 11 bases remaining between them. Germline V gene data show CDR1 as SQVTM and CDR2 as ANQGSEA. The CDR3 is CSVEGWGTGELFF. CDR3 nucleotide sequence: TGCAGCGTTGAAGGGTGGGGAACTGGGGAGCTGTTTTTT.

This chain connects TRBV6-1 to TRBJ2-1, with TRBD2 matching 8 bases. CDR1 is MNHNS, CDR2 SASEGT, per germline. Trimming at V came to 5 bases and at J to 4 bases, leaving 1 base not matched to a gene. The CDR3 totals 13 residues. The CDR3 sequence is CASSRGGYNEQFF. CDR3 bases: TGTGCCAGCAGTCGCGGGGGGTACAATGAGCAGTTCTTC.

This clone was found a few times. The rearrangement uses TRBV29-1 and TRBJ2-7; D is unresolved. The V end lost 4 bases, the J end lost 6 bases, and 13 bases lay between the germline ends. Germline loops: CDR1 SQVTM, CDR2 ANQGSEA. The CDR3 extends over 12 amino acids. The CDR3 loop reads CSVVIDASEQYF. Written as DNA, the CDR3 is TGCAGCGTTGTGATAGATGCATCCGAGCAGTACTTC.

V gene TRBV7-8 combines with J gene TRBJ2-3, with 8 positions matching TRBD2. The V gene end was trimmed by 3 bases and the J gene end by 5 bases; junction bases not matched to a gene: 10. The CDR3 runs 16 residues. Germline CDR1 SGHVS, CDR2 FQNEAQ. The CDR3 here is CASSLGSGGSGDTQYF. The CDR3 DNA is TGTGCCAGCAGCTTGGGAAGCGGGGGTTCCGGAGATACGCAGTATTTT.

CDR3 loop: CASSQLSNTEAFF. The CDR3 nucleotides are TGTGCCAGCAGCCAACTCAGTAACACTGAAGCTTTCTTT. The V call is TRBV14, the J call TRBJ1-1; D unclear. The CDR3 has 13 amino acids. V shed 2 bases and J shed 2 bases, with 6 bases lying between them. Germline CDR1 reads SGHDN; CDR2 reads FVKESK.